This TCR beta chain was retrieved from a study of blood T cell repertoires in COVID-19. Study overall: Both acute and convalescent COVID-19 samples were obtained from the United States, Italy and Spain.

The CDR3 runs to 16 residues. V shed 0 bases, J shed 6 bases, and the junction held 8 bases outside the gene matches. Germline V CDR1 and CDR2: SGHNT, YYREEE (reference sequence). As originally analysed: Reference gene primer amplification gave estimated nucleated cell counts. Profiled with immunoSEQ multiplex PCR; TCRdb holds only in-frame clones, not every one. V and J calls and clone size are as listed in that table; D and trimming were resolved from the DNA. The table has roughly 200,000 clones, around 91% seen once. The gene calls are TRBV5-4 and TRBJ2-1; 8 bases are a match to TRBD2. The sequence was obtained from a man in his forties or fifties with acute or convalescent COVID-19. The source material was peripheral blood. CDR3 DNA: TGTGCCAGCAGCTTGGCTGCACTAGCGGAGATCAATGAGCAGTTCTTC. Residues: CASSLAALAEINEQFF.